The present T cell receptor beta chain was sequenced within a study of immune cell composition in non-small cell lung cancer. The overall study: Histologic subtype was mainly adenocarcinoma or squamous cell carcinoma.

Study observations and caveats: Lung adenocarcinomas had lower top 10 clone scores and clonality than squamous tumours.

On this clone itself: No antigen is known for it.

V lost 5 bases to trimming and J lost 3 bases; unmatched junction nucleotides: 14. Germline-derived CDR1 and CDR2 are MDHEN and SYDVKM. This CDR3 has 20 amino acids. Genomic DNA came from frozen unsorted single-cell suspensions. Profiling relied on immunoSEQ multiplex PCR, and the TCRdb table lists in-frame clones only, not all of them. This sample has approximately 3,000 clones, with roughly 70% found just once. This receptor was obtained from a human donor with non-small cell lung cancer. Sequenced material: lung tumor tissue. The chain links TRBV28 to TRBJ2-6; 12 bases fit TRBD1. The CDR3 DNA reads TGTGCCAGCAGTCCATCTACCCGGGACAGGGGGCTTTTTGGGGCCAACGTCCTGACTTTC. This codes for CASSPSTRDRGLFGANVLTF.